This T cell receptor (beta chain) stems from a study of Graves' ophthalmopathy and Graves' hyperthyroidism. Study findings and constraints: In blood appeared most of the expanded thyroid clonotypes whose frequency exceeded 0.001. Ophthalmopathy progression cases were predicted by the model with 60% to 71% sensitivity and 72.22% specificity.

Each hyperthyroidism patient was newly diagnosed, with under 2 months' duration, and aged 18 to 65. Exclusion applied to patients with other autoimmune diseases, uncontrolled infections, pregnancy or lactation. The authors amplified TCR beta CDR3 regions, and they did so from RNA transcripts for repertoire sequencing. Scientists carried out first-round RT-PCR using HTBI primers and then a second-round multiplex PCR. TCRdb reanalysed the multiplex PCR reads using MiXCR and keeps one entry per CDR3 protein. The repertoire holds about 600,000 distinct CDR3 sequences, with approximately 35% as singletons. In germline, CDR1 is SGHTA, CDR2 FQGNSA. The CDR3 loop spans 15 amino acids. Trimming took 7 bases from V and 4 from J; bases not matched to a gene: 6. As to this clonotype: The antigen is not known.

The gene calls are TRBV7-2 and TRBJ2-3; 12 bases are a match to TRBD2. This receptor was obtained from an adult man with Graves' hyperthyroidism. The sequenced material came from peripheral blood or thyroid tissue (not recorded which). As DNA, the CDR3 is TGTGCCAGCACCCCTCCTAGCGGGAGGGCAGATACGCAGTATTTT. This sequence encodes CASTPPSGRADTQYF.